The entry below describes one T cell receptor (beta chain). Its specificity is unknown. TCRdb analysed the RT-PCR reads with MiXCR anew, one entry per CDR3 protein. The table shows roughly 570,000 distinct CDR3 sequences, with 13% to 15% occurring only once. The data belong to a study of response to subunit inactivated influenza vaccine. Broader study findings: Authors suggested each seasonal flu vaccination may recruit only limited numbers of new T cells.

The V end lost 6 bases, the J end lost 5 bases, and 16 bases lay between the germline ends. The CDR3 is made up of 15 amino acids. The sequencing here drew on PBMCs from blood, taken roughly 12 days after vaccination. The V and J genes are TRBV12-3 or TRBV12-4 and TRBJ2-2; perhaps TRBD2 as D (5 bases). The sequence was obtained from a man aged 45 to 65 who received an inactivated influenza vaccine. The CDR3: CASSKPRGLTGELFF. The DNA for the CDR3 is TGTGCCAGCAGCAAACCTCGGGGATTGACCGGGGAGCTGTTTTTT.